These T cell receptor beta chains were read from a single sample in a study of identical twins. TCRdb called the 5' RACE reads again in MiXCR, with one record for every CDR3 protein. The sample has some 760,000 distinct CDR3 sequences; 15% to 20% are singletons. These data are also associated with another study on T cells expressing NK-cell markers.

Sequenced: PBMCs. The origin of the receptors is a woman younger than 35 in good health. The CDR3 runs from the conserved cysteine through the conserved F or W. D genes are given only for firm matches. The size field is filled for only some rows; it gives once, few, many or a size class.

cdr3_aa cdr3_nt d_call clone_size j_call v_call
CSVGRTGQEDEKLFF TGCAGCGTTGGACGAACAGGGCAAGAGGATGAAAAACTGTTTTTT - - TRBJ1-4 TRBV29-1
CSARVGGEQPQHF TGCAGTGCTAGAGTTGGAGGGGAGCAGCCCCAGCATTTT - few TRBJ1-5 TRBV20-1
CASSPLGTRGDTQYF TGTGCCAGCAGCCCCCTAGGGACAAGAGGTGATACGCAGTATTTT - - TRBJ2-3 TRBV4-2
CASSTTPTGFDGYTF TGTGCCAGCAGCACCACCCCGACAGGGTTTGATGGCTACACCTTC TRBD1 - TRBJ1-2 TRBV9
CASSGSSGAPDTQYF TGTGCCAGCAGCGGGAGTAGCGGGGCCCCAGATACGCAGTATTTT TRBD2 few TRBJ2-3 TRBV9
CASNTQGDGYTF TGTGCCAGCAACACCCAAGGGGACGGCTACACCTTC - many TRBJ1-2 TRBV12-3/TRBV12-4
CASSLETLAGVNNEQFF TGCGCCAGCAGCTTGGAAACACTAGCGGGAGTCAACAATGAGCAGTTCTTC TRBD2 few TRBJ2-1 TRBV5-1
CASSPIQGTNSPLHF TGCGCCAGCAGCCCTATCCAGGGGACCAATTCACCCCTCCACTTT - - TRBJ1-6 TRBV5-1
CASSLALSVPYEQYF TGTGCCAGCAGTTTAGCATTGAGTGTGCCCTACGAGCAGTACTTC - few TRBJ2-7 TRBV12-3/TRBV12-4
CASSLGSTRETQYF TGTGCCAGCAGTTTGGGCAGCACCAGGGAGACCCAGTACTTC - few TRBJ2-5 TRBV12-3/TRBV12-4
CASTESGKNSPLHF TGTGCCAGCACCGAATCGGGTAAAAATTCACCCCTCCACTTT - - TRBJ1-6 TRBV6-2/TRBV6-3
CSAKLGGDTEAFF TGCAGTGCCAAACTGGGGGGGGACACTGAAGCTTTCTTT - few TRBJ1-1 TRBV20-1
CSVRTGTATRDYEQYF TGCAGCGTTCGCACCGGGACAGCAACCCGGGACTACGAGCAGTACTTC TRBD1 few TRBJ2-7 TRBV29-1
CASSYSYLQGGNEQFF TGTGCCAGCAGTTACTCGTATTTACAGGGCGGCAATGAGCAGTTCTTC - few TRBJ2-1 TRBV6-5
CSARDPDFGGGQTYEQYF TGCAGTGCTAGAGATCCCGATTTCGGGGGAGGTCAAACTTACGAGCAGTACTTC - - TRBJ2-7 TRBV20-1